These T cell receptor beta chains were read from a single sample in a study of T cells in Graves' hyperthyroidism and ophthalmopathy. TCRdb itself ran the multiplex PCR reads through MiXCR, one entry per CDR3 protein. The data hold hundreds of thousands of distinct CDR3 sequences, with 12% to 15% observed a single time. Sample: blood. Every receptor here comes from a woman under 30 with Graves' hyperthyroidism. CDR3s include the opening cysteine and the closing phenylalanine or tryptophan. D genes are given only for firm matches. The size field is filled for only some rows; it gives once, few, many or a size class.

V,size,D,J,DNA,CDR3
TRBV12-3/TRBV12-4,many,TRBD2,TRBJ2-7,TGTGCCAGCCGCTCATCCGCTAGCGGGTTCGAGCAGTACTTC,CASRSSASGFEQYF
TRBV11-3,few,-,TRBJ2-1,TGTGCCAGCAGCCAAGAAGGGGAGCAGTTCTTC,CASSQEGEQFF
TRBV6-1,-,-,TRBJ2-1,TGTGCCAGCAGTTCCGTAGCGGTTGCGGGGATACTCTCCAATGAGCAGTTCTTC,CASSSVAVAGILSNEQFF
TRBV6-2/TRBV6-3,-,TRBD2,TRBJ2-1,TGTGCCAGCAGTGACGGACTAGCCCGTCCGCAGTTCTTC,CASSDGLARPQFF
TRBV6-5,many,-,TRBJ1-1,TGTGCCAGCAGTTACCGGACGGAGAACACTGAAGCTTTCTTT,CASSYRTENTEAFF
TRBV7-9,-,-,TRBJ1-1,TGTGCCAGCAGCTTGAACAGGGATTGGACTGAAGCTTTCTTT,CASSLNRDWTEAFF
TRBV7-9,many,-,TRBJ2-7,TGTGCCAGCAGCTATACCGGGACAACGACCTACGAGCAGTACTTC,CASSYTGTTTYEQYF
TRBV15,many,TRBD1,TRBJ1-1,TGTGCCACCAGCAGACCTCTCGGGACAGGGGACACTGAAGCTTTCTTT,CATSRPLGTGDTEAFF
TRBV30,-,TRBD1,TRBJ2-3,TGTGCCCGCCGGGACAGCATCTCAGATACGCAGTATTTT,CARRDSISDTQYF
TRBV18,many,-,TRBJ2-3,TGTGCCAGCTCACCTCCATGGGCTACGGGGACAGATACGCAGTATTTT,CASSPPWATGTDTQYF
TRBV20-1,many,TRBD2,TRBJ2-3,TGCAGTGCTAGTGGGACTAATAGTCCAGATACGCAGTATTTT,CSASGTNSPDTQYF
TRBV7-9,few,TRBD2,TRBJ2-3,TGTGCCAGCAGCTTGTCGGGACTAGCGGGAGGGCCGTCAGATACGCAGTATTTT,CASSLSGLAGGPSDTQYF
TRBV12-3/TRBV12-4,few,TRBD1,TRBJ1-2,TGTGCCAGCAGTTTCAGGGGGCTTGGTGTCGTGATTAACTATGGCTACACCTTC,CASSFRGLGVVINYGYTF
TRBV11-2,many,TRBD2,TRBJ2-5,TGTGCCAGCAGCCTGGGACTAGCGGCTGGTGGGGAGACCCAGTACTTC,CASSLGLAAGGETQYF
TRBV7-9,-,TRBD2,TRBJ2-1,TGTGCCAGCAGACTAGCGGGAGGGCCGGTGGCTGAGCAGTTCTTC,CASRLAGGPVAEQFF
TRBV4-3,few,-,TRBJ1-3,TGCGCCAGCAGCCAAGGTTTTACAGGAGCTGGAAACACCATATATTTT,CASSQGFTGAGNTIYF
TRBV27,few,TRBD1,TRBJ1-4,TGTGCCAGCAGTTCCCTCGGGACAGGGGGGGAAAAACTGTTTTTT,CASSSLGTGGEKLFF
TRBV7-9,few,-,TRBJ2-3,TGTGCCAGCAGCTTCAAGGGAGATACGCAGTATTTT,CASSFKGDTQYF
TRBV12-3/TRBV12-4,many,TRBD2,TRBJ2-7,TGTGCCAGCAGGGGACTAGCGGGGTACGAGCAGTACTTC,CASRGLAGYEQYF
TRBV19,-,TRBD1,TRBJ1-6,TGTGCCAGTAGTATTCTATCCGGGACAGATTATAATTCACCCCTCCACTTT,CASSILSGTDYNSPLHF
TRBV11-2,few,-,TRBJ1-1,TGTGCCAGCAGCTTAGGTGTCCCGGGGACCACTGAAGCTTTCTTT,CASSLGVPGTTEAFF
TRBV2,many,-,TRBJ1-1,TGTGCCAGCAGTTCTGGCTTTCCTGGGACTGAAGCTTTCTTT,CASSSGFPGTEAFF
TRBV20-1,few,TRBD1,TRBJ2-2,TGCAGTGCCCACAGGGGGGACACCGGGGAGCTGTTTTTT,CSAHRGDTGELFF
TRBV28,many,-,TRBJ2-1,TGTGCCAGCAGCTTCAGTGACAGTCTGGGCAATGAGCAGTTCTTC,CASSFSDSLGNEQFF
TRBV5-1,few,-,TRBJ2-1,TGCGCCAGCACCCAGAACAATGAGCAGTTCTTC,CASTQNNEQFF
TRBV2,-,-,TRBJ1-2,TGTGCCAGCAGTGAGTGGGATTCTGGGCCTGGCTACACCTTC,CASSEWDSGPGYTF
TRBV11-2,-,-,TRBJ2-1,TGTGCCAGCAGCACAAGGGACAAAAGTAGCTCCTACAATGAGCAGTTCTTC,CASSTRDKSSSYNEQFF
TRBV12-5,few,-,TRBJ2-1,TGTGCTAGTGGTCCCGACGGGGCACCGGGCGGTGAGCAGTTCTTC,CASGPDGAPGGEQFF
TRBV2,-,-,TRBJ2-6,TGTGCCAGCAGCCTTCCCGGGTACTCTGGGGCCAACGTCCTGACTTTC,CASSLPGYSGANVLTF
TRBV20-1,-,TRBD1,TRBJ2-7,TGCAGTGCCACGCTAGGGGACAGGGGGAACGAGCAGTACTTC,CSATLGDRGNEQYF
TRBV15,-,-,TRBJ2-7,TGTGCCACCAGCAGAGGGTCGGTCAGGGCGGGCGAGCAGTACTTC,CATSRGSVRAGEQYF
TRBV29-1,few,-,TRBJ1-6,TGCAGCGCCCGTTCGGGAGGGACTAATTCACCCCTCCACTTT,CSARSGGTNSPLHF
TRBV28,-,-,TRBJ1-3,TGTGCCAGCAGTTTTCAGGGAGCGGGAAACACCATATATTTT,CASSFQGAGNTIYF
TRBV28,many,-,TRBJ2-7,TGTGCCAGCACCCTCGGGGGATTAGGCGAGCAGTACTTC,CASTLGGLGEQYF
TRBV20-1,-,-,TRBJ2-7,TGCAGTGCTAGACGGGACGGGAACTACGAGCAGTACTTC,CSARRDGNYEQYF
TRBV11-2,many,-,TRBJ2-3,TGTGCCAGCAGCTCCCAGTGGGGAATCACAGATACGCAGTATTTT,CASSSQWGITDTQYF
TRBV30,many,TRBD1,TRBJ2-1,TGTGCCTGGAGTATTGGACAGGGGGTCGCAGATGAGCAGTTCTTC,CAWSIGQGVADEQFF
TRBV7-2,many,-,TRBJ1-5,TGTGCCAGCTCTAACATCCCCTACAATCAGCCCCAGCATTTT,CASSNIPYNQPQHF
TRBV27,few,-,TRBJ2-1,TGTGCCAGCAGTTTATACCGGGTTCAGTACAATGAGCAGTTCTTC,CASSLYRVQYNEQFF
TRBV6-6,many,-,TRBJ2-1,TGTGCCAGCAGTTACTCCATGGAGTGGGGCAATGAGCAGTTCTTC,CASSYSMEWGNEQFF
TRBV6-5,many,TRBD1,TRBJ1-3,TGTGCCAGCAGTTACTCGAGGGGGCTTGGAAACACCATATATTTT,CASSYSRGLGNTIYF
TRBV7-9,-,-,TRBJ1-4,TGTGCCAGCAGCTCACGGACGGACCGCACTAATGAAAAACTGTTTTTT,CASSSRTDRTNEKLFF
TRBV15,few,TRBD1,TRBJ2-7,TGTGCCACCGGCTTCGGGACAGGGGAGGTCGAGCAGTACTTC,CATGFGTGEVEQYF